The source of this T cell receptor beta chain is a study of radiation and T cells in renal cell carcinoma. The study's findings and limits: No pretreatment tumor biopsies were available for baseline clonotypes.

TCRdb's copy holds only in-frame clones and misses some; the assay was immunoSEQ multiplex PCR. The top ten hold approximately 6% of the sample, which has tens of thousands of clones, roughly 87% seen once. This clone has more than one count but fewer than ten. Its antigen is undetermined. The time point is: blood 4 weeks post-SBRT, at nephrectomy. Treatment indicated: 15 Gy SBRT to primary tumor, nephrectomy 4 weeks later. Nephrectomy followed 15 Gy stereotactic body radiation by 4 weeks. Blood was sampled at baseline, 2 weeks and 4 weeks after SBRT. CDR3 length equals 12 residues. Germline V lookup: CDR1 SGHTA, CDR2 FQGTGA. J lost 5 bases, V lost 6 bases, and 3 bases had no gene match.

This clonotype was sampled from a woman aged 70-85 years with renal cell carcinoma. The chain has TRBV7-3 and TRBJ1-1; 7 bases line up with TRBD1. Sequenced material: blood, taken from a patient whose treatment included radiotherapy and nephrectomy. DNA of the CDR3: TGTGCCAGCAGTTCAGGGGGAACTGAAGCTTTCTTT. Amino acids: CASSSGGTEAFF.